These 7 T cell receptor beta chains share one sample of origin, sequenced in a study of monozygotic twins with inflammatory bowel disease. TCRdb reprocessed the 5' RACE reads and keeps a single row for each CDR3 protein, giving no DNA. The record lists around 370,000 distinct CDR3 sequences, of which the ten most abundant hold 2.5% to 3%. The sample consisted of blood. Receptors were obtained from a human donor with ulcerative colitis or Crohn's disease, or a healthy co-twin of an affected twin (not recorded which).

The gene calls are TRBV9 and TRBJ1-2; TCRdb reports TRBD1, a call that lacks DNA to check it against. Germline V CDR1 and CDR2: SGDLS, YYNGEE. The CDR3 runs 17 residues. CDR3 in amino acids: CASSAPNSGGAGYGYTF.

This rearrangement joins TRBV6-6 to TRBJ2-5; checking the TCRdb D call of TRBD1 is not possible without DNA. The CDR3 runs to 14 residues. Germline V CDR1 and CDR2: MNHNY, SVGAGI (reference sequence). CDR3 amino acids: CASSSTGVQETQYF.

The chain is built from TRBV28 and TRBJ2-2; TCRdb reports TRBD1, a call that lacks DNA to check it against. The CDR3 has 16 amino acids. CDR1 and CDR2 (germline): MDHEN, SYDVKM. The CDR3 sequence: CASGAWTVLNTGELFF.

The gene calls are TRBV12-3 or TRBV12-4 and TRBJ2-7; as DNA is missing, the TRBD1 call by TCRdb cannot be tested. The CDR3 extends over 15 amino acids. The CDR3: CASSLSAGGTYEQYF.

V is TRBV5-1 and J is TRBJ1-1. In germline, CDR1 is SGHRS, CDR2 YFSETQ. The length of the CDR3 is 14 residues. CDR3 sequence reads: CASSAKDMNTEAFF.

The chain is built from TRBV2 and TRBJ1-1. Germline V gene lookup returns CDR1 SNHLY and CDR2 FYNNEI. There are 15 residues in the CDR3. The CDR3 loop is CASNKIGLGSTEAFF.

The CDR3 protein is CASSLSGQAEGYTF. The chain combines TRBV4-1 with TRBJ1-2; TCRdb designates TRBD1, a call that cannot be tested without DNA. This CDR3 spans 14 amino acids. CDR1 MGHRA and CDR2 YSYEKL come from the germline V gene.